This T cell receptor (beta chain) was captured by sequencing in a study of cytomegalovirus exposure and HLA in healthy donors. Study-level points and caveats: Most sequenced TCRs were rare (though some public TCRs occurred in many donors). TCR beta sequences reportedly predicted the HLA-A and HLA-B alleles of most subjects accurately.

J was trimmed by 7 bases and V by 3 bases; bases with no gene match: 2. The CDR3 sequence is 13 residues long. Germline V gene lookup returns CDR1 SGHTA and CDR2 FQGTGA. The PCR was carried out with 60 Vbeta primers and 13 Jbeta primers. Profiling relied on immunoSEQ multiplex PCR, and the TCRdb table lists in-frame clones only, not all of them. The table has 95,000 to 110,000 clones, roughly a tenth seen once. Healthy bone marrow donors made up the cohort. A remark on this clone: The antigen remains unidentified.

This clonotype was sampled from a man aged 35 to 55 in good health and CMV-seropositive. This chain uses TRBV7-3 with TRBJ2-1; TRBD2 aligns across 8 bases. The sample was PBMCs. CDR3 in amino acids: CASSFGGRNEQFF. CDR3 DNA: TGTGCCAGCAGCTTTGGCGGGAGGAATGAGCAGTTCTTC.